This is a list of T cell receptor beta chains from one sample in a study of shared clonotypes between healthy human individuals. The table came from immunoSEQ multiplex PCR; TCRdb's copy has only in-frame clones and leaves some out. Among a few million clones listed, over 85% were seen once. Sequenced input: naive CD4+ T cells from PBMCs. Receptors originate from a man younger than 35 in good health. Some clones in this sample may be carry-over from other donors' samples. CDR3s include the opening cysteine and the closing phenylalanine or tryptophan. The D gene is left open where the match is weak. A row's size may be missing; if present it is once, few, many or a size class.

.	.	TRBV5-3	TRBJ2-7	CARSRRHPIVSYEQYF	TGTGCCAGAAGCCGAAGACATCCGATCGTCTCCTACGAGCAGTACTTC
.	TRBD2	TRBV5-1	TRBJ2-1	CASSGEAGSYNEQFF	TGCGCCAGCAGCGGCGAAGCGGGATCCTACAATGAGCAGTTCTTC
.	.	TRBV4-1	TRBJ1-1	CASSQLQGNTEAFF	TGCGCCAGCAGCCAATTACAGGGGAACACTGAAGCTTTCTTT
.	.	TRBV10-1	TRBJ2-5	CASSESRQRYGETQYF	TGCGCCAGCAGTGAGTCTCGGCAGCGCTATGGAGAGACCCAGTACTTC
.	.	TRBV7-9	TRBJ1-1	CASSLVPSTEAFF	TGTGCCAGCAGCTTAGTGCCCTCCACTGAAGCTTTCTTT
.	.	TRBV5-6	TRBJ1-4	CASSLSEGIEKLFF	TGTGCCAGCAGCTTGTCAGAGGGAATTGAAAAACTGTTTTTT
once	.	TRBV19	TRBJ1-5	CASSITMGIQPQHF	TGTGCCAGTAGTATAACCATGGGAATTCAGCCCCAGCATTTT
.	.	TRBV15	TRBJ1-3	CATSRSPGVGNTIYF	TGTGCCACCAGCAGATCCCCGGGAGTCGGAAACACCATATATTTT
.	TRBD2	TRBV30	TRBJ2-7	CAWRIAGALTYEQYF	TGTGCCTGGAGAATAGCGGGAGCCCTTACCTACGAGCAGTACTTC
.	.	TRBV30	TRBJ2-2	CACPSGGTGELFF	TGTGCCTGCCCCTCCGGGGGAACCGGGGAGCTGTTTTTT
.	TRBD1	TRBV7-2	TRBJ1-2	CASSTGQARNYGYTF	TGTGCCAGCAGCACCGGACAGGCCCGTAACTATGGCTACACCTTC
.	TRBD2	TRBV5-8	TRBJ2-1	CASSQGLSSYNEQFF	TGTGCCAGCAGCCAGGGACTAAGCTCCTACAATGAGCAGTTCTTC
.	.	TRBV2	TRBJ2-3	CASSEPADTQYF	TGTGCCAGCAGTGAACCGGCAGATACGCAGTATTTT
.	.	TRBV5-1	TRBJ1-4	CASSLPSGGALATNEKLFF	TGCGCCAGCAGCTTGCCCTCGGGGGGGGCACTGGCAACTAATGAAAAACTGTTTTTT
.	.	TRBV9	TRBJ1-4	CASSVHQGGKLFF	TGTGCCAGCAGCGTACACCAAGGAGGAAAACTGTTTTTT